This T cell receptor (beta chain) is drawn from a study of OX40 agonist ivuxolimab in advanced cancers. About the study: Ivuxolimab, which patients received intravenously every 2 weeks, was dosed at 0.01 to 10 mg/kg.

TCRdb's table, derived via immunoSEQ multiplex PCR, lists solely in-frame clones and lacks some. Among about 84,000 clones listed, approximately 89% were seen once. Broader study findings: Dosing at 0.1 to 3.0 mg/kg was accompanied by clonal expansion of CD4+ and CD8+ blood T cells by week 6. Partial responders at 0.1-3.0 mg/kg showed near-lowest clonal expansion. Normalized expansion of T-cell clones was also low for some nonresponders.

Comment on this clone: Its cognate antigen is unknown.

J was trimmed by 8 bases and V by 0 bases; bases with no gene match: 12. The germline gives CDR1 SGHRS, CDR2 YFSETQ. The CDR3 has 16 amino acids. The starting material was CD4+ or CD8+ T cells sorted from blood, obtained in a trial of the OX40 agonist ivuxolimab. The clonotype originates from an adult with an advanced solid tumor such as melanoma, head and neck, liver or kidney cancer. The J gene is TRBJ1-2, the V gene TRBV5-1; 8 nucleotides agree with TRBD1. The CDR3 bases are TGCGCCAGCAGCTTGGGCCAGGGGGCTTTAAAACGCGGCTACACCTTC. The encoded protein is CASSLGQGALKRGYTF.